This TCR beta chain was observed in a study of blood T cell repertoires in COVID-19. Study at large: Some COVID-19 samples were acute and others convalescent; all came from the United States, Italy and Spain. T cells, B-cell-depleted T cells, or PBMCs provided the cDNA or gDNA that served as material.

Per the original data handling: For nucleated cells, counts were estimated from reference gene primer amplification. Some clones are missing from TCRdb's copy, which holds only in-frame ones; the method was immunoSEQ multiplex PCR. V, J and clone size derive from that table, while D and trimming were established from the DNA sequence. This table holds about 220,000 clones, around 82% found once. Trimming at V came to 4 bases and at J to 5 bases, leaving 7 bases not matched to a gene. The CDR3 totals 14 residues. Germline CDR1 SGHKS, CDR2 YYEKEE (reference sequence). Sequencing was carried out using peripheral blood. This rearrangement joins TRBV5-5 to TRBJ1-1; TRBD1 aligns across 8 bases. This receptor was identified in a woman in her seventies with acute or convalescent COVID-19. In DNA form, the CDR3 reads TGTGCCAGCAGCGGCACAGGGGGGGTTACTGAAGCTTTCTTT. It yields the protein CASSGTGGVTEAFF.